A single sample gave rise to the 9 T cell receptor beta chains below, sequenced in a study of metastatic and nonmetastatic thyroid tumors. Treatment of any kind had been given to no patient before thyroid surgery. Via MiXCR, TCRdb re-called the PCR reads. This table has tens of thousands of clones, about 4% appearing once. Sequenced: blood. The source of these receptors is a female donor with papillary thyroid cancer or a benign thyroid nodule (not recorded which). Some clones in this sample may be carry-over from other donors' samples.

This clone has a handful of counts. The chain joins TRBV3-1 to TRBJ2-1; 7 bases match TRBD2. CDR1 is LGHDT and CDR2 is YNNKEL in the germline V gene (reference sequence). This CDR3 contains 15 residues. The V segment lost 1 base and the J segment 7 bases; nucleotides outside the gene matches: 7. The chain's CDR3 is CASSQGAGVLNEQFF. The CDR3, as DNA: TGTGCCAGCAGCCAAGGGGCGGGAGTTTTGAATGAGCAGTTCTTC.

This clone was observed a handful of times. The V call is TRBV7-9, the J call TRBJ1-4; D is undetermined. V was trimmed by 5 bases and J by 3 bases, leaving 13 bases between them. CDR3 length: 15 residues. Germline CDR1 is SEHNR and CDR2 is FQNEAQ (reference sequence). The CDR3 DNA reads as TGTGCCAGCAGCCCACCCGTACAGCCTAATGAAAAACTGTTTTTT. Encoded protein: CASSPPVQPNEKLFF.

Remarks on this clone: This CDR3 is missing its conserved last phenylalanine or tryptophan, likely due to a read error. The V gene is TRBV20-1, the J gene TRBJ2-1; 7 positions agree with TRBD2. The CDR3 totals 15 residues. CDR1 and CDR2 from the germline V gene are DFQATT and SNEGSKA (reference sequence). J gave up 4 bases and V 0 bases, and 6 bases lay outside the gene matches. CDR3 nucleotide sequence: TGCAGTGCTAGAGATCGGGGGGAGTGGTACAATGAGCAGTTCCTC. It is translated as CSARDRGEWYNEQFL.

This clone has a count of ten or more. This chain joins TRBV7-8 and TRBJ2-5, with D perhaps being TRBD1 or TRBD2 (5 bases each). This CDR3 is built from 14 residues. Germline CDR1 and CDR2: SGHVS and FQNEAQ. The V end was cut by 1 base, the J end by 5 bases, with 11 bases between. The CDR3 region has the DNA TGTGCCAGCAGCTTAGGGGGGATAGGGGAGACCCAGTACTTC. Protein: CASSLGGIGETQYF.

The CDR3 sequence: CASSPGQYNSPLHF. The CDR3 DNA follows: TGTGCCAGCAGTCCCGGACAGTATAATTCACCCCTCCACTTT. The chain has TRBV28 and TRBJ1-6; tentatively, D is TRBD1 (6 bases). V was clipped by 5 bases and J by 4 bases, with 9 bases between them. Germline V gives CDR1 MDHEN, CDR2 SYDVKM. This CDR3 comprises 14 residues.

The chain has TRBV4-1 and TRBJ2-3, with D uncertain. The germline V gene encodes CDR1 MGHRA and CDR2 YSYEKL. V lost 4 bases, J lost 1 base, and 9 bases lay in between. The CDR3 is made up of 14 amino acids. The CDR3 loop is CASSPAAGTDTQYF. Here the CDR3 DNA reads TGCGCCAGCAGCCCGGCAGCAGGCACAGATACGCAGTATTTT.

The sample holds many counts of this clone. CDR3 region: CASSHSTGNYEQYF. CDR3 nucleotides: TGTGCCAGCAGCCACTCGACAGGAAACTACGAGCAGTACTTC. V is TRBV7-2 and J is TRBJ2-7; a possible D gene is TRBD1 (6 bases). V was cut by 5 bases and J by 3 bases, with 14 bases left in between. Per the germline V gene, CDR1 is SGHTA and CDR2 is FQGNSA. The CDR3 has 14 residues.

This clone has more than one count but fewer than ten. Mismatch with germline at one junction end may stem from a read error. The J gene is TRBJ2-6, the V gene TRBV2; TRBD1 might be the D (5 bases). In germline, CDR1 is SNHLY, CDR2 FYNNEI. This CDR3 has 14 amino acids. The CDR3 here is CASSQLSGAKVLTF. DNA of the CDR3: TGTGCCAGCAGTCAACTCTCTGGGGCCAAAGTCCTGACTTTC.

This clone was seen ten or more times. The chain employs TRBV3-1 and TRBJ2-4; D may be TRBD2 (5 bases). CDR1 is LGHDT and CDR2 is YNNKEL in the germline V gene (reference sequence). Trimming removed 4 bases at V and 7 bases at J, with 17 bases between. The CDR3 runs to 15 residues. As DNA, the CDR3 is TGTGCCAGCAGCCCGGCAGGTCGGGGTGGCAACATTCAGTACTTC. Translation: CASSPAGRGGNIQYF. The entire variable domain, with the rest obtained from reference TRBV3-1 and TRBJ2-4, is as follows: DTAVSQTPKYLVTQMGNDKSIKCEQNLGHDTMYWYKQDSKKFLKIMFSYNNKELIINETVPNRFSPKSPDKAHLNLHINSLELGDSAVYFCASSPAGRGGNIQYFGAGTRLSVL.